One sample yielded the 31 T cell receptor beta chains listed below, sequenced in a study of technical replicates of blood from a few donors. This table comes from immunoSEQ multiplex PCR, and its TCRdb copy is limited to in-frame clones, with some not included. The sample has 45,000 to 60,000 clones; roughly 94% are singletons. The specimen was PBMCs. Every receptor here comes from a human donor in good health. Some clones in this sample may be carry-over from other donors' samples.

V and J are TRBV5-4 and TRBJ2-3; perhaps TRBD2 as D (5 bases). Trimming pared 2 bases from V and 5 bases from J, leaving 18 bases between. Germline CDR1 is SGHNT and CDR2 is YYREEE (reference sequence). The CDR3 runs to 16 residues. The chain's CDR3 is CASSFGLRSEGDTQYF. In DNA form, the CDR3 reads TGTGCCAGCAGCTTTGGGTTGCGATCCGAGGGAGATACGCAGTATTTT. Full variable domain (remainder filled in from reference TRBV5-4 and TRBJ2-3): ETGVTQSPTHLIKTRGQQVTLRCSSQSGHNTVSWYQQALGQGPQFIFQYYREEENGRGNFPPRFSGLQFPNYSSELNVNALELDDSALYLCASSFGLRSEGDTQYFGPGTRLTVL.

This sequence joins TRBV30 and TRBJ2-3, with 7 bases aligning to TRBD2. The germline gives CDR1 GTSNPN, CDR2 SVGIG (reference sequence). The CDR3 runs to 15 residues. The ends lost 5 bases at V and 1 base at J; junction bases unmatched: 9. The CDR3 is CAWGLAGVGTDTQYF. CDR3 bases: TGTGCCTGGGGGCTCGCGGGAGTCGGCACAGATACGCAGTATTTT.

J is TRBJ1-2 and V is TRBV5-6; TRBD1 agrees at 7 bases. The CDR3 contains 15 residues. Germline V gene data show CDR1 as SGHDT and CDR2 as YYEEEE. Losses at the gene ends were 1 base for V and 2 bases for J; bases not matched to a gene: 5. Here the CDR3 DNA reads TGTGCCAGCAGCTTGCCTGGGACAGAAAACTATGGCTACACCTTC. Protein sequence: CASSLPGTENYGYTF.

A single count supports this clone. The chain uses TRBV7-7 and TRBJ2-5; 10 bases agree with TRBD2. The V gene's germline CDR1 is SSHAT and CDR2 FNYEAQ (reference sequence). CDR3 length: 17 amino acids. V lost 4 bases to trimming and J lost 5 bases; unmatched junction nucleotides: 13. The CDR3 here is CASSYSGGSGGLETQYF. The CDR3 bases are TGTGCCAGCAGCTACTCCGGGGGTAGCGGGGGGTTGGAGACCCAGTACTTC.

This chain joins TRBV27 and TRBJ2-1; 7 positions agree with TRBD2. The CDR3 is made up of 17 amino acids. The V gene's germline CDR1 is MNHEY and CDR2 SMNVEV (reference sequence). V shed 4 bases, J shed 0 bases, and the junction held 9 bases outside the gene matches. For the CDR3, the DNA is TGTGCCAGCAGTTCGAATACGGGACTAAGCTCCTACAATGAGCAGTTCTTC. As protein: CASSSNTGLSSYNEQFF.

V is TRBV2 and J is TRBJ1-6, with 7 bases matching TRBD1. The V segment lost 6 bases and the J segment 9 bases; nucleotides outside the gene matches: 5. Germline V CDR1 and CDR2: SNHLY, FYNNEI. CDR3 size: 13 residues. CDR3 loop: CASRQGLISPLHF. As DNA, the CDR3 is TGTGCCAGCAGACAGGGGCTGATTTCACCCCTCCACTTT.

The genes are TRBV2 and TRBJ1-6; 7 positions agree with TRBD1. Germline CDR1 is SNHLY and CDR2 is FYNNEI. This CDR3 is built from 15 residues. J was trimmed by 0 bases and V by 5 bases; bases with no gene match: 1. This CDR3 reads CASSRDSSYNSPLHF. In nucleotides, the CDR3 is TGTGCCAGCAGTCGGGACAGCTCCTATAATTCACCCCTCCACTTT.

J is TRBJ2-3 and V is TRBV2, with 14 bases lining up with TRBD2. Germline V lookup: CDR1 SNHLY, CDR2 FYNNEI. J lost 4 bases, V lost 8 bases, and 5 bases had no gene match. CDR3 length: 15 residues. CDR3 nucleotides: TGTGCCAGCCAGGGGACTAGCGGGAGTCCAGATACGCAGTATTTT. Its protein is CASQGTSGSPDTQYF. Combining the CDR3 with reference TRBV2 and TRBJ2-3 gives the whole variable domain EPEVTQTPSHQVTQMGQEVILRCVPISNHLYFYWYRQILGQKVEFLVSFYNNEISEKSEIFDDQFSVERPDGSNFTLKIRSTKLEDSAMYFCASQGTSGSPDTQYFGPGTRLTVL.

CDR3 DNA sequence: TGTGCCAGCAGCGTAGCCCCGGACACAAAGCAAGGCTACACCTTC. Its translation: CASSVAPDTKQGYTF. The chain recombines TRBV9 with TRBJ1-2; a possible D gene is TRBD1 (5 bases). CDR3 length equals 15 residues. Germline V gene lookup returns CDR1 SGDLS and CDR2 YYNGEE. Trimming left V 0 bases short and J 8 bases short, with 17 bases between.

The chain has TRBV10-3 and TRBJ2-5, with 7 bases lining up with TRBD1. The CDR3 is made up of 13 amino acids. Losses at the gene ends were 10 bases for V and 5 bases for J; bases not matched to a gene: 10. CDR1 is ENHRY, CDR2 SYGVKD, per germline. The CDR3 coding sequence is TGTGCCACGTCCTCGACAGGGAAGGAGACCCAGTACTTC. Amino acid sequence: CATSSTGKETQYF.

This chain joins TRBV19 and TRBJ2-7; D may be TRBD2 (6 bases). CDR3 size: 14 residues. The germline V gene has CDR1 LNHDA and CDR2 SQIVND (reference sequence). V was trimmed by 5 bases and J by 6 bases, leaving 17 bases between them. CDR3 nucleotides: TGTGCCAGTAGTCCTGACGCGGGGACTCTCGAGCAGTACTTC. It codes for CASSPDAGTLEQYF.

The chain joins TRBV29-1 to TRBJ2-7; possibly TRBD2 for D (6 bases). V dropped 7 bases and J dropped 0 bases, with 10 bases sitting between them. The germline CDR1 and CDR2 sequences are SQVTM and ANQGSEA. The CDR3 is made up of 12 amino acids. The CDR3 spells CSAGENSYEQYF. The CDR3 DNA is TGCAGCGCGGGAGAAAACTCCTACGAGCAGTACTTC.

This clone was counted once. The chain couples TRBV19 to TRBJ2-2, with D tentatively TRBD2 (5 bases). The CDR3 extends over 15 amino acids. V was shortened by 1 base and J by 7 bases, with 13 bases between the two germline ends. Per germline, CDR1 LNHDA and CDR2 SQIVND (reference sequence). DNA of the CDR3: TGTGCCAGTAGTATAGGGGCGGGCGCCCACGGGGAGCTGTTTTTT. Translating it yields CASSIGAGAHGELFF.

CDR3 DNA sequence: TGTGCCAGCAGGACTTCTTCTAGCGGGTCCGAGCAGTACTTC. It translates to CASRTSSSGSEQYF. The J gene is TRBJ2-7, the V gene TRBV7-2; 8 nucleotides match TRBD2. After removal of 6 bases from V and 6 bases from J, the junction contained 10 bases not matched to a gene. The length of the CDR3 is 14 residues. CDR1 SGHTA and CDR2 FQGNSA come from the germline V gene.

This chain connects TRBV2 to TRBJ1-1; TRBD1 might be the D (6 bases). CDR1 is SNHLY and CDR2 is FYNNEI in the germline V gene. V was trimmed by 6 bases and J by 2 bases, leaving 10 bases between them. CDR3 length: 13 residues. The CDR3 spells CASRGQENTEAFF. The CDR3 nucleotides read TGTGCCAGCAGGGGACAAGAAAACACTGAAGCTTTCTTT.

The rearrangement joins TRBV10-3 to TRBJ2-3; 7 bases are a match to TRBD2. Germline V gene sequence: CDR1 ENHRY, CDR2 SYGVKD. The CDR3 spans 15 residues. V trimming: 8 bases; J trimming: 2 bases; junction bases outside the gene matches: 10. CDR3 protein: CAIGVAGRPTDTQYF. CDR3 in DNA: TGTGCCATCGGGGTAGCGGGCCGCCCCACAGATACGCAGTATTTT.

V gene TRBV14 combines with J gene TRBJ1-5; D not resolved. The CDR3 runs 20 residues. Looked up from germline, CDR1 is SGHDN and CDR2 is FVKESK. Trimming took off 4 bases at V and 3 bases at J, with 28 bases between the two ends. The CDR3 bases are TGTGCCAGCAGCCGATTTAGTGAGGACGTTTTGATTCGGGACAATCAGCCCCAGCATTTT. It is translated as CASSRFSEDVLIRDNQPQHF. The variable domain in full, completed from reference TRBV14 and TRBJ1-5, reads EAGVTQFPSHSVIEKGQTVTLRCDPISGHDNLYWYRRVMGKEIKFLLHFVKESKQDESGMPNNRFLAERTGGTYSTLKVQPAELEDSGVYFCASSRFSEDVLIRDNQPQHFGDGTRLSIL.

This chain uses TRBV27 with TRBJ2-7; 9 nucleotides align to TRBD2. V gave up 6 bases and J gave up 1 base; unmatched junction bases: 1. CDR1 is MNHEY, CDR2 SMNVEV, per germline (reference sequence). The CDR3 has 13 amino acids. DNA for the CDR3: TGTGCCAGCAGACTAGCGGGTTCCTACGAGCAGTACTTC. It is translated as CASRLAGSYEQYF.

The chain combines TRBV7-6 with TRBJ2-2, with no clear D. V was clipped by 5 bases and J by 4 bases, with 11 bases between them. Germline V gives CDR1 SGHVS, CDR2 FNYEAQ. CDR3 length equals 14 residues. The CDR3 bases are TGTGCCAGCAGCCTTACGACTGCCACCGGGGAGCTGTTTTTT. Its protein product is CASSLTTATGELFF.

The CDR3 spells CASSLEGEGLHEQYF. For the CDR3, the DNA is TGCGCCAGCAGCTTGGAGGGAGAAGGGCTCCACGAGCAGTACTTC. V usage is TRBV5-1 and J usage is TRBJ2-7; tentatively, D is TRBD2 (5 bases). The germline V gene encodes CDR1 SGHRS and CDR2 YFSETQ. Between the trimmed V and J ends, which lost 0 bases and 5 bases, there was a span of 15 bases. CDR3 length: 15 amino acids.

The J gene is TRBJ2-1, the V gene TRBV4-1, with D perhaps matching TRBD2 (6 bases). V dropped 2 bases and J dropped 4 bases, with 12 bases sitting between them. The V gene's germline CDR1 is MGHRA and CDR2 YSYEKL. CDR3 length: 15 amino acids. The CDR3 bases are TGCGCCAGCAGCCAACCGGGACTTCGTTACAATGAGCAGTTCTTC. Amino acids: CASSQPGLRYNEQFF.

The chain recombines TRBV5-1 with TRBJ2-5; 7 positions match TRBD2. This CDR3 region has 13 residues. The junction had 2 bases not matched to a gene; V was cut back by 2 bases and J by 4 bases. Looked up from germline, CDR1 is SGHRS and CDR2 is YFSETQ. The CDR3, as DNA: TGCGCCAGCAGCTTTTCTAGCGGAGAGACCCAGTACTTC. Amino acid sequence: CASSFSSGETQYF.

Only one count was recorded for this clone. The gene calls are TRBV7-9 and TRBJ2-2; possibly TRBD1 for D (7 bases). The CDR3 consists of 17 residues. V lost 5 bases to trimming and J lost 4 bases, with 20 bases between them. The germline CDR1 and CDR2 sequences are SEHNR and FQNEAQ (reference sequence). The CDR3 nucleotides read TGTGCCAGCAGCGGGGCGTGGAGGGGGCGCGTCACCGGGGAGCTGTTTTTT. This sequence encodes CASSGAWRGRVTGELFF.

The chain employs TRBV7-7 and TRBJ2-3; TRBD2 aligns across 9 bases. V dropped 5 bases and J dropped 3; count of bases not matched to a gene: 6. Germline CDR1 SSHAT, CDR2 FNYEAQ (reference sequence). The CDR3 runs 15 residues. The chain's CDR3 is CASSRGTSITDTQYF. CDR3 coding DNA: TGTGCCAGCAGCCGCGGGACTAGCATTACAGATACGCAGTATTTT.

This chain links TRBV7-9 with TRBJ1-2; TRBD1 matches 10 bases. This CDR3 comprises 15 residues. Looked up from germline, CDR1 is SEHNR and CDR2 is FQNEAQ (reference sequence). Germline trimming cut 5 bases from V and 8 bases from J; bases unmatched to any gene: 11. The CDR3 region is CASSPPGTGVEGYTF. CDR3 bases: TGTGCCAGCAGCCCACCAGGGACAGGGGTGGAGGGCTACACCTTC.

Written as DNA, the CDR3 is TGTGCCAGCAGCTTAGAGGTGACAGCCTACGAGCAGTACTTC. It codes for CASSLEVTAYEQYF. The J gene is TRBJ2-7, the V gene TRBV7-2; tentative D call: TRBD1 (5 bases). CDR1 and CDR2 (germline): SGHTA, FQGNSA. V lost 1 base, J lost 2 bases, and 9 bases lay in between. The CDR3 is made up of 14 amino acids.

The rearrangement joins TRBV19 to TRBJ2-1; 7 bases map to TRBD1. Germline V lookup: CDR1 LNHDA, CDR2 SQIVND (reference sequence). V gave up 0 bases and J gave up 13 bases; unmatched junction bases: 6. This CDR3 region has 13 residues. The CDR3 is CASSIDLTGEQFF. CDR3 in DNA: TGTGCCAGTAGTATAGATCTAACAGGGGAACAGTTCTTC.

The rearrangement joins TRBV9 to TRBJ1-4; 7 bases fit TRBD1. This CDR3 region has 14 residues. Looked up from germline, CDR1 is SGDLS and CDR2 is YYNGEE. J lost 7 bases, V lost 3 bases, and 6 bases had no gene match. The CDR3 here is CASSAGTDLEKLFF. In nucleotides, the CDR3 is TGTGCCAGCAGCGCCGGGACAGACCTTGAAAAACTGTTTTTT.

The chain combines TRBV7-9 with TRBJ2-7; D is perhaps TRBD2 (6 bases). The CDR3 contains 15 residues. With 5 bases removed from V and 4 bases from J, the gap between germline ends came to 18 bases. Germline CDR1 and CDR2: SEHNR and FQNEAQ (reference sequence). In DNA, the CDR3 is TGTGCCAGCAGCACCCAATCCGGGACTGAGTACGAGCAGTACTTC. It specifies CASSTQSGTEYEQYF.

The CDR3 region has the DNA TGTGCCAGCAGCCGCGGGCGGTATAAAGGACTAGCGGGAGACGGGGAGCTGTTTTTT. Translated: CASSRGRYKGLAGDGELFF. This chain uses TRBV7-9 with TRBJ2-2; 13 bases match TRBD2. CDR3 length: 19 residues. V lost 5 bases, J lost 7 bases, and 16 bases stayed unmatched. The germline CDR1 and CDR2 sequences are SEHNR and FQNEAQ (reference sequence).

This chain uses TRBV5-1 with TRBJ1-1, with 8 bases fitting TRBD1. This CDR3 spans 14 amino acids. Germline V gene data show CDR1 as SGHRS and CDR2 as YFSETQ. The junction had 5 bases not matched to a gene; V was cut back by 4 bases and J by 3 bases. Here the CDR3 reads CASSQGAGDTEAFF. CDR3 sequence (DNA): TGCGCCAGCAGCCAGGGGGCGGGCGACACTGAAGCTTTCTTT.